This T cell receptor (beta chain) emerged from a study of blood T cell repertoires in COVID-19. Across the whole study: The study drew acute and convalescent COVID-19 samples from the United States, Italy and Spain. The analysed material was cDNA or gDNA that came from T cells, B-cell-depleted T cells, or PBMCs.

After removal of 4 bases from V and 9 bases from J, the junction contained 5 bases not matched to a gene. Germline values: CDR1 LGHDT, CDR2 YNNKEL (reference sequence). CDR3 length: 13 amino acids. How the authors handled the data: Reference gene primer amplification yielded estimated nucleated cell counts. The repertoire was sequenced with immunoSEQ multiplex PCR; TCRdb's copy has only in-frame clones and lacks some. The DNA was the basis for D and trimming; V, J and clone size are from that table. The sample lists some 220,000 clones, roughly 84% occurring once. The sample comprised peripheral blood. The V gene is TRBV3-1 (or the pseudogene TRBV3-2), the J gene TRBJ2-5; 10 bases map to TRBD1. The clonotype was recovered from a woman in her twenties or thirties who had recovered from COVID-19. The CDR3 protein is CASSRDRGMSQYF. The CDR3 DNA sequence: TGTGCCAGCAGCCGGGACAGGGGAATGTCCCAGTACTTC.